One and the same sample provided the 30 T cell receptor beta chains below, sequenced in a study of blood T cell repertoires in COVID-19 (dated by TCRdb to 2020 to 2021). Libraries were constructed by the immunoSEQ multiplex PCR assay. Sourced from immuneACCESS, this table was stored by TCRdb with only in-frame sequences that have V and J called. A share of the clones is absent; for the studies checked, an unresolved V gene accounts for under half, and the remainder has no known explanation. Present in this sample are approximately 50,000 clones, over 85% of which were seen just once. Approximately 27% of the sample belongs to the ten largest clones. The source material was peripheral blood. The receptors were sampled from a woman older than 75 with acute or convalescent COVID-19.

The chain recombines TRBV6-1 with TRBJ2-7, with D unresolved. V was shortened by 3 bases and J by 3 bases, with 9 bases between the two germline ends. This CDR3 is built from 13 residues. The V gene's germline CDR1 is MNHNS and CDR2 SASEGT. This CDR3 is CASSDPPVYEQYV. The CDR3 DNA reads TGTGCCAGCAGTGATCCCCCAGTCTACGAGCAGTACGTC.

This clone has just a few counts. This chain connects TRBV11-2 to TRBJ1-4, with D possibly TRBD1 on 6 matching bases. The CDR3 is 15 amino acids. CDR1 SGHAT and CDR2 FQNNGV come from the germline V gene. V shed 4 bases and J shed 3 bases, with 12 bases lying between them. The CDR3 coding sequence is TGTGCCAGCAGCTCCCAGGGGTGGGCTAATGAAAAACTGTTTTTT. It translates to CASSSQGWANEKLFF.

This chain connects TRBV11-2 to TRBJ2-5, with 14 bases matching TRBD2. The length of the CDR3 is 16 residues. The V gene's germline CDR1 is SGHAT and CDR2 FQNNGV. The ends lost 5 bases at V and 5 bases at J; junction bases unmatched: 7. This chain's CDR3 is CASSVGTSGGWETQYF. The CDR3, as DNA: TGTGCCAGCAGCGTAGGGACTAGCGGGGGATGGGAGACCCAGTACTTC.

V usage is TRBV6-5 and J usage is TRBJ2-2; D is perhaps TRBD1 (6 bases). This CDR3 region has 15 residues. Germline lookup yields CDR1 MNHEY and CDR2 SVGAGI. The germline V and J ends were trimmed by 0 bases and 2 bases, with 7 bases remaining between them. The CDR3 coding sequence is TGTGCCAGCAGTTACTCACAGGGCAACACCGGGGAGCTGTTTTTT. Translated, it gives CASSYSQGNTGELFF.

V gene TRBV5-1 combines with J gene TRBJ2-1; 10 nucleotides agree with TRBD2. Trimming cost V 1 base and J 7 bases; bases outside gene matches: 5. CDR3 length equals 15 residues. CDR1 and CDR2 (germline): SGHRS, YFSETQ. The CDR3 spells CASSLRLAGANEQFF. DNA of the CDR3: TGCGCCAGCAGCTTGCGGCTAGCGGGGGCGAATGAGCAGTTCTTC.

The chain recombines TRBV18 with TRBJ1-3, with a tentative D call TRBD1 (6 bases). The CDR3 covers 16 residues. V was shortened by 1 base and J by 1 base, with 11 bases between the two germline ends. CDR1 is KGHSH and CDR2 is LQKENI in the germline V gene. The CDR3 coding sequence is TGTGCCAGCTCACCACTGGACAGCTGGTCTGGAAACACCATATATTTT. Its translation: CASSPLDSWSGNTIYF.

This chain links TRBV7-8 with TRBJ1-1, with 7 bases identical to TRBD1. Germline CDR1 and CDR2: SGHVS and FQNEAQ. V lost 5 bases and J lost 5; bases outside the gene matches: 14. This CDR3 has 16 amino acids. The CDR3 loop reads CASSPTRQGGTTEAFF. CDR3 nucleotide sequence: TGTGCCAGCAGCCCCACCCGACAGGGAGGAACAACTGAAGCTTTCTTT.

The gene calls are TRBV28 and TRBJ1-4; D call uncertain. Trimming pared 4 bases from V and 3 bases from J, leaving 9 bases between. The CDR3 totals 14 residues. Germline loops: CDR1 MDHEN, CDR2 SYDVKM. The CDR3, as DNA: TGTGCCAGCAGTTCCCCCGGGTCTAATGAAAAACTGTTTTTT. It codes for CASSSPGSNEKLFF.

The J gene is TRBJ2-1, the V gene TRBV3-1 (or the pseudogene TRBV3-2), with D perhaps matching TRBD2 (5 bases). Trimming stripped 4 bases from V and 8 bases from J, with 15 bases between. CDR1 is LGHDT, CDR2 YNNKEL, per germline (reference sequence). The CDR3 extends over 14 amino acids. CDR3 residues: CASSRERERHEQFF. Written as DNA, the CDR3 is TGTGCCAGCAGCCGCGAGAGGGAGCGACATGAGCAGTTCTTC.

This clone has just one count. The V and J genes are TRBV19 and TRBJ1-1, with D maybe TRBD1 (6 bases). This CDR3 has 12 amino acids. Per germline, CDR1 LNHDA and CDR2 SQIVND (reference sequence). Trimming pared 4 bases from V and 7 bases from J, leaving 10 bases between. The CDR3 is CASSTGHLEAFF. DNA for the CDR3: TGTGCCAGTAGTACGGGACACCTTGAAGCTTTCTTT. The whole variable domain, remainder taken from reference TRBV19 and TRBJ1-1, is DGGITQSPKYLFRKEGQNVTLSCEQNLNHDAMYWYRQDPGQGLRLIYYSQIVNDFQKGDIAEGYSVSREKKESFPLTVTSAQKNPTAFYLCASSTGHLEAFFGQGTRLTVV.

CDR3 residues: CSARGASYEQYF. The DNA for the CDR3 is TGCAGCGCTCGCGGGGCCTCCTACGAGCAGTACTTC. The chain combines TRBV29-1 with TRBJ2-7; D is possibly TRBD2 (6 bases). Germline-derived CDR1 and CDR2 are SQVTM and ANQGSEA. The CDR3 contains 12 residues. V was shortened by 7 bases and J by 0 bases, with 10 bases between the two germline ends.

The V gene is TRBV2, the J gene TRBJ1-5; TRBD1 might be the D (5 bases). The V gene lost 6 bases and the J gene lost 5 bases, with 20 bases spanning the gap. CDR3 size: 16 residues. CDR1 and CDR2 from the germline V gene are SNHLY and FYNNEI. The CDR3 region is CASREGGEATHQPQHF. DNA of the CDR3: TGTGCCAGCAGGGAGGGAGGGGAAGCCACCCATCAGCCCCAGCATTTT.

The chain joins TRBV29-1 to TRBJ1-6; 7 nucleotides agree with TRBD1. The CDR3 has 13 amino acids. J gave up 7 bases and V 5 bases, and 5 bases lay outside the gene matches. The germline CDR1 and CDR2 sequences are SQVTM and ANQGSEA. CDR3 coding DNA: TGCAGCGTTTCCGACAGGGACAATTCACCCCTCCACTTT. Its translation: CSVSDRDNSPLHF.

The chain couples TRBV7-9 to TRBJ2-1; TRBD2 aligns across 12 bases. The germline CDR1 and CDR2 sequences are SEHNR and FQNEAQ (reference sequence). V dropped 2 bases and J dropped 3; count of bases not matched to a gene: 5. The CDR3 runs to 17 residues. The CDR3 spells CASSLPGLAGRYNEQFF. The CDR3 DNA sequence: TGTGCCAGCAGCTTACCCGGACTAGCGGGGCGCTACAATGAGCAGTTCTTC.

The V and J genes are TRBV6-5 and TRBJ2-5; 8 positions agree with TRBD2. Trimming cost V 7 bases and J 1 base; bases outside gene matches: 5. Per germline, CDR1 MNHEY and CDR2 SVGAGI. This CDR3 is 14 amino acids long. CDR3 in amino acids: CASTRAGVQETQYF. Here the CDR3 DNA reads TGTGCCAGCACGAGAGCGGGGGTCCAAGAGACCCAGTACTTC.

The chain uses TRBV19 and TRBJ2-5; tentatively, D is TRBD1 (5 bases). The germline V and J ends were trimmed by 9 bases and 5 bases, with 10 bases remaining between them. The CDR3 is 11 amino acids. Germline CDR1 LNHDA, CDR2 SQIVND (reference sequence). The CDR3 here is CASSKGETQYF. DNA of the CDR3: TGTGCCAGCTCAAAGGGGGAGACCCAGTACTTC.

This clone came up once. This chain joins TRBV30 and TRBJ2-1; 9 nucleotides line up with TRBD1. This CDR3 has 13 amino acids. CDR1 is GTSNPN, CDR2 SVGIG, per germline (reference sequence). J lost 1 base, V lost 5 bases, and 0 bases had no gene match. The CDR3 DNA follows: TGTGCCTGGGGGACAGGGTCCTACAATGAGCAGTTCTTC. This translates into CAWGTGSYNEQFF.

V is TRBV14 and J is TRBJ2-3, with TRBD1 matching over 7 bases. Trimming took 4 bases from V and 2 from J; bases not matched to a gene: 6. This CDR3 region has 15 residues. Germline V gene sequence: CDR1 SGHDN, CDR2 FVKESK. The CDR3 DNA reads TGTGCCAGCAGCCCGATTCAGGGGGTCACAGATACGCAGTATTTT. It translates to CASSPIQGVTDTQYF.

The chain couples TRBV7-7 to TRBJ2-2; TRBD2 aligns across 7 bases. CDR3 size: 15 residues. The V and J ends lost 5 bases and 2 bases, in that order; junction bases with no gene match: 5. The germline gives CDR1 SSHAT, CDR2 FNYEAQ (reference sequence). The CDR3 loop reads CASSISGTNTGELFF. The CDR3 DNA is TGTGCCAGCAGCATAAGCGGGACCAACACCGGGGAGCTGTTTTTT.

The rearrangement links TRBV28 to TRBJ2-7; TRBD1 matches 9 bases. The germline V gene has CDR1 MDHEN and CDR2 SYDVKM. V was pared by 5 bases and J by 8 bases, with 16 bases of the junction left unmatched. This CDR3 has 16 residues. This CDR3 reads CASSGTWGTGLEKQYV. CDR3 DNA sequence: TGTGCCAGCAGTGGTACGTGGGGGACAGGGCTAGAGAAGCAGTACGTC.

The chain uses TRBV4-1 and TRBJ2-6, with a possible D match to TRBD1 (6 bases). Germline-derived CDR1 and CDR2 are MGHRA and YSYEKL. V shed 0 bases and J shed 4 bases, with 13 bases lying between them. The CDR3 has 17 residues. CDR3 protein: CASSQEGRGGGANVLTF. CDR3 sequence (DNA): TGCGCCAGCAGCCAAGAGGGCAGGGGTGGAGGGGCCAACGTCCTGACTTTC.

V and J are TRBV5-8 and TRBJ2-5; 10 nucleotides line up with TRBD1. The trim removed 3 bases at V and 5 bases at J, leaving 7 bases unmatched. Germline loops: CDR1 SGHTS, CDR2 YDEGEE. CDR3 length: 15 amino acids. CDR3 in amino acids: CASSWGTGERETQYF. The DNA for the CDR3 is TGTGCCAGCAGCTGGGGGACAGGGGAAAGGGAGACCCAGTACTTC.

The V and J genes are TRBV7-2 and TRBJ2-3, with D tentatively TRBD2 (5 bases). V was clipped by 5 bases and J by 6 bases, with 21 bases between them. Per the germline V gene, CDR1 is SGHTA and CDR2 is FQGNSA. The CDR3 totals 16 residues. The CDR3 DNA reads as TGTGCCAGCAGCCCGAAACACAGCGTGCCGGGGGATACGCAGTATTTT. It is translated as CASSPKHSVPGDTQYF.

J is TRBJ1-5 and V is TRBV2; D might be TRBD1 (5 bases). Germline CDR1 is SNHLY and CDR2 is FYNNEI. The CDR3 has 15 amino acids. Trimming pared 6 bases from V and 5 bases from J, leaving 17 bases between. The CDR3 reads CASSPDGGSHQPQHF. Here the CDR3 DNA reads TGTGCCAGCAGCCCCGACGGGGGATCCCATCAGCCCCAGCATTTT.

The V call is TRBV2, the J call TRBJ2-7; perhaps TRBD1 as D (5 bases). Germline V CDR1 and CDR2: SNHLY, FYNNEI. The CDR3 has 13 residues. The ends were cut back, 10 bases at V and 0 bases at J, with 13 bases in the middle. CDR3 sequence: CATAPDNSYEQYV. The CDR3 region has the DNA TGTGCCACCGCCCCGGACAACTCCTACGAGCAGTACGTC.

The chain joins TRBV19 to TRBJ2-1, with a tentative D call TRBD2 (5 bases). Germline V gene sequence: CDR1 LNHDA, CDR2 SQIVND (reference sequence). This CDR3 is 13 amino acids long. The germline V and J ends were trimmed by 1 base and 6 bases, with 7 bases remaining between them. CDR3 amino acids: CASSIGRVNEQFF. The CDR3 DNA sequence: TGTGCCAGTAGTATAGGGCGGGTCAATGAGCAGTTCTTC.

V is TRBV30 and J is TRBJ2-2, with 7 positions matching TRBD1. The germline gives CDR1 GTSNPN, CDR2 SVGIG (reference sequence). Losses at the gene ends were 3 bases for V and 6 bases for J; bases not matched to a gene: 7. The CDR3 is 14 residues long. In DNA, the CDR3 is TGTGCCTGGAGGTCAGGGGGACGGGCCGGGGAGCTGTTTTTT. It translates to CAWRSGGRAGELFF.

V and J are TRBV5-1 and TRBJ2-5; D is ambiguous. From germline, CDR1 is SGHRS and CDR2 YFSETQ. The CDR3 totals 16 residues. V lost 1 base, J lost 5 bases, and 18 bases lay in between. The CDR3 sequence is CASSLMVDLPQETQYF. The CDR3 bases are TGCGCCAGCAGCTTGATGGTCGATCTGCCGCAGGAGACCCAGTACTTC.

The chain has TRBV3-1 (or the pseudogene TRBV3-2) and TRBJ1-2; D is unclear. Trimming took off 4 bases at V and 2 bases at J, with 8 bases between the two ends. The CDR3 contains 13 residues. The germline V gene encodes CDR1 LGHDT and CDR2 YNNKEL (reference sequence). The CDR3: CASSPGVNYGYTF. CDR3 nucleotides: TGTGCCAGCAGCCCGGGAGTAAACTATGGCTACACCTTC.

V usage is TRBV5-8 and J usage is TRBJ1-2; D is unclear. Germline V CDR1 and CDR2: SGHTS, YDEGEE. V was clipped by 7 bases and J by 2 bases, with 15 bases between them. The CDR3 spans 14 residues. The CDR3 spells CASGWASSNYGYTF. As DNA, the CDR3 is TGTGCCAGCGGGTGGGCCTCATCCAACTATGGCTACACCTTC. Full variable domain (missing parts from reference TRBV5-8 and TRBJ1-2): EAGVTQSPTHLIKTRGQQATLRCSPISGHTSVYWYQQALGLGLQFLLWYDEGEERNRGNFPPRFSGRQFPNYSSELNVNALELEDSALYLCASGWASSNYGYTFGSGTRLTVV.